The 4 T cell receptor beta chains below were found in one sample sequenced in a study of shared clonotypes between healthy human individuals. Clones were read by immunoSEQ multiplex PCR, and TCRdb kept only the in-frame ones, dropping some. The sample consists of some 2,000,000 clones, nearly 97% of them appearing once. The sequenced material came from naive CD4+ T cells sorted from blood. Subset described: CD45RA+ positively selected. The receptors were gathered from a man between 18 and 35 years old in good health.

The chain uses TRBV5-6 and TRBJ1-3, with D unclear. V was pared by 1 base and J by 8 bases, with 16 bases between. The CDR3 loop spans 15 amino acids. CDR1 is SGHDT and CDR2 is YYEEEE in the germline V gene. The CDR3 region is CASSLMGPGVDTIYF. CDR3 sequence (DNA): TGTGCCAGCAGCTTGATGGGCCCCGGAGTAGACACCATATATTTT.

The gene calls are TRBV7-9 and TRBJ1-2; 7 positions match TRBD1. Germline V gene lookup returns CDR1 SEHNR and CDR2 FQNEAQ (reference sequence). J gave up 4 bases and V 2 bases, and 16 bases lay outside the gene matches. This CDR3 is 18 amino acids long. CDR3 coding DNA: TGTGCCAGCAGCTTATTGGCCGGGGTAGGACAGGTGGGCTATGGCTACACCTTC. As protein: CASSLLAGVGQVGYGYTF. Drawing the rest from reference TRBV7-9 and TRBJ1-2, the complete variable domain is DTGVSQNPRHKITKRGQNVTFRCDPISEHNRLYWYRQTLGQGPEFLTYFQNEAQLEKSRLLSDRFSAERPKGSFSTLEIQRTEQGDSAMYLCASSLLAGVGQVGYGYTFGSGTRLTVV.

The rearrangement uses TRBV7-2 and TRBJ1-6, with no clear D. The ends were cut back, 5 bases at V and 14 bases at J, with 16 bases in the middle. This CDR3 contains 13 residues. Germline loops: CDR1 SGHTA, CDR2 FQGNSA. CDR3 protein: CASSQNPQRALHF. In nucleotides, the CDR3 is TGTGCCAGCAGCCAGAACCCCCAGAGAGCCCTCCACTTT.

The chain uses TRBV30 and TRBJ1-2; maybe TRBD1 (5 bases). Trimming took 4 bases from V and 7 from J, leaving 16 bases between them. The CDR3 consists of 13 residues. Germline V gene lookup returns CDR1 GTSNPN and CDR2 SVGIG (reference sequence). The CDR3 region is CAWNLGGGRGYTF. The CDR3 bases are TGTGCCTGGAATTTGGGGGGTGGTCGTGGCTACACCTTC. The full variable domain, completed using reference TRBV30 and TRBJ1-2, is SQTIHQWPATLVQPVGSPLSLECTVEGTSNPNLYWYRQAAGRGLQLLFYSVGIGQISSEVPQNLSASRPQDRQFILSSKKLLLSDSGFYLCAWNLGGGRGYTFGSGTRLTVV.